The clone carrying this T cell receptor beta chain was seen ten or more times. In germline, CDR1 is KGHSY, CDR2 FQNENV. V lost 4 bases to trimming and J lost 9 bases, with 25 bases between them. The CDR3 length is 17 residues. This entry comes from a study of T-cell reconstitution after alpha-beta-depleted transplantation in children. Unique molecular identifiers were used in preparing the TCRbeta library. TCRdb ran MiXCR on the PCR reads and lists one entry per CDR3 protein. The table shows about 230,000 distinct CDR3 sequences, with roughly 10% occurring only once. The TCR comes from a human donor who donated a stem cell graft to a child with acute lymphoblastic leukemia. The sample here was PBMCs from the stem cell graft donor, taken from the stem cell graft. This chain uses TRBV16 with TRBJ2-1; D may be TRBD1 or TRBD2 (5 bases each). The CDR3, as DNA: TGTGCCAGCAGCCGCTCGACTTATCACCTTATTGGGGGTGAGCAGTTCTTC. Translated, it gives CASSRSTYHLIGGEQFF. The complete variable domain, with remaining parts taken from reference TRBV16 and TRBJ2-1, reads GEEVAQTPKHLVRGEGQKAKLYCAPIKGHSYVFWYQQVLKNEFKFLISFQNENVFDETGMPKERFSAKCLPNSPCSLEIQATKLEDSAVYFCASSRSTYHLIGGEQFFGPGTRLTVL.